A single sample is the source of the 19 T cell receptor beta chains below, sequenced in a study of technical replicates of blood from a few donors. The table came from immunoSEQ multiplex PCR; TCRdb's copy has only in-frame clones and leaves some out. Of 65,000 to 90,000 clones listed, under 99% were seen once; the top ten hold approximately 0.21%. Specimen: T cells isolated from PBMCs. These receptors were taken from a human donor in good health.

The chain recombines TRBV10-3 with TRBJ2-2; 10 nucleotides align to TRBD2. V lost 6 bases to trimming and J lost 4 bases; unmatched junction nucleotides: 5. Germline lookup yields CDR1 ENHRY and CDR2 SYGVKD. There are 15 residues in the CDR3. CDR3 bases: TGTGCCATCAGAATTAAGCGGGAGGGCACCGGGGAGCTGTTTTTT. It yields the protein CAIRIKREGTGELFF.

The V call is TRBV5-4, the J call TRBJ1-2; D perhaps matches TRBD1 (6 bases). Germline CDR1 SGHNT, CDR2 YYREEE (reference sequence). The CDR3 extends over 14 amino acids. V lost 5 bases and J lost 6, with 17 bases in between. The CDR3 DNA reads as TGTGCCAGCAGACCCCCAGGGGCGAAGAATGGCTACACCTTC. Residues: CASRPPGAKNGYTF.

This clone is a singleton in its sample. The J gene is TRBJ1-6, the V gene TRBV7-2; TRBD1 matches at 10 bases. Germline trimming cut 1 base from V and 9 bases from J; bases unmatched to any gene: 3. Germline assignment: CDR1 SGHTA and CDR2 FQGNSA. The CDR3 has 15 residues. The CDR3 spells CASSLVTGGGSPLHF. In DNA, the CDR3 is TGTGCCAGCAGCTTAGTGACAGGGGGCGGTTCACCCCTCCACTTT.

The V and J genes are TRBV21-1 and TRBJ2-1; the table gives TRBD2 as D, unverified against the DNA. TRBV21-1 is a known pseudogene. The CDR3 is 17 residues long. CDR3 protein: CASNKLPQRESYNEQFF. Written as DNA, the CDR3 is TGTGCCAGCAACAAATTACCCCAGCGGGAGTCCTACAATGAGCAGTTCTTC.

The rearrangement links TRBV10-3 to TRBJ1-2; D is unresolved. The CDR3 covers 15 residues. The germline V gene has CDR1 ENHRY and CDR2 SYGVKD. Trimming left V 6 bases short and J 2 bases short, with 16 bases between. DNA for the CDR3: TGTGCCATCAGAGGTCGAGGTTCGATAAACTATGGCTACACCTTC. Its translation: CAIRGRGSINYGYTF.

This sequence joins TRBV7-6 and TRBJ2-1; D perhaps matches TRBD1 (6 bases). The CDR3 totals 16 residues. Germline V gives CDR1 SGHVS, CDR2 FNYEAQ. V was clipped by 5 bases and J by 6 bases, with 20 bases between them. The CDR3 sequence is CASSAPDSNSGNEQFF. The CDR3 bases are TGTGCCAGCAGCGCCCCGGACAGCAACTCCGGCAATGAGCAGTTCTTC.

DNA for the CDR3: TGTGCCAGCAGCTTGGTGCAGGTAGGCGAGACCCAGTACTTC. Amino acid sequence: CASSLVQVGETQYF. The genes are TRBV5-6 and TRBJ2-5; D remains unclear. The V and J ends lost 0 bases and 5 bases respectively, with 11 bases between them. Germline V gene sequence: CDR1 SGHDT, CDR2 YYEEEE. This CDR3 is 14 amino acids long.

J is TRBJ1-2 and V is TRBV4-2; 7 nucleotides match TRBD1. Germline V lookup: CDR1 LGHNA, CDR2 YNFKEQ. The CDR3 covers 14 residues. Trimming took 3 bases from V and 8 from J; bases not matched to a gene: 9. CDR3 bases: TGTGCCAGCAGCCAGATCCAGGGGGTCCCCGGCTACACCTTC. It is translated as CASSQIQGVPGYTF.

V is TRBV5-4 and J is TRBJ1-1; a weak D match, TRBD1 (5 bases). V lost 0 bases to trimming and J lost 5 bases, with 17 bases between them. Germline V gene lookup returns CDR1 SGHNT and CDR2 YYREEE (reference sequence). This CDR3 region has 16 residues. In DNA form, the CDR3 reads TGTGCCAGCAGCTTGGGATTTGGGGGAGGATGGACTGAAGCTTTCTTT. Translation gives CASSLGFGGGWTEAFF.

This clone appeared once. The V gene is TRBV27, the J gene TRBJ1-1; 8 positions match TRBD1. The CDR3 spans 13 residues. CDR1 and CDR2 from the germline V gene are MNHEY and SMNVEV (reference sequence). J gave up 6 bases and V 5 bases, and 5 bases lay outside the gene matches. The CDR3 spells CASSKDRASEAFF. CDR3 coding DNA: TGTGCCAGCAGTAAGGACAGGGCTTCTGAAGCTTTCTTT.

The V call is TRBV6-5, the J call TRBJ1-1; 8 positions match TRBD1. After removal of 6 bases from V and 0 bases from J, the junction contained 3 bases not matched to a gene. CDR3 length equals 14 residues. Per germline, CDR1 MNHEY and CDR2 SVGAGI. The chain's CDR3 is CASRPDRVNTEAFF. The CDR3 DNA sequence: TGTGCCAGCAGACCGGACAGGGTGAACACTGAAGCTTTCTTT.

In nucleotides, the CDR3 is TGTGCCAGCAGCGGAGGGGACAGGGGTAATACTGAAGCTTTCTTT. This codes for CASSGGDRGNTEAFF. V gene TRBV9 combines with J gene TRBJ1-1; 10 bases are a match to TRBD1. V was pared by 3 bases and J by 5 bases, with 7 bases of the junction left unmatched. The CDR3 contains 15 residues. CDR1 and CDR2 from the germline V gene are SGDLS and YYNGEE.

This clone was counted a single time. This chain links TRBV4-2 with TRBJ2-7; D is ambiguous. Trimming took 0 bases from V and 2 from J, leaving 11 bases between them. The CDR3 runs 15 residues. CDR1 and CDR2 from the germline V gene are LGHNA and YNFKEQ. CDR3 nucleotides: TGTGCCAGCAGCCAAGATCGCGGATCCCCCTACGAGCAGTACTTC. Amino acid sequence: CASSQDRGSPYEQYF.

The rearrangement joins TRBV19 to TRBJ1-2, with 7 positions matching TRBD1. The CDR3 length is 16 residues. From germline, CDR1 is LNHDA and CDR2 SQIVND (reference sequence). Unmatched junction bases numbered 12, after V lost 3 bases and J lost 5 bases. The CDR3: CASSIPDRALIYGYTF. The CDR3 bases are TGTGCCAGTAGTATCCCAGACAGGGCCCTTATTTATGGCTACACCTTC.

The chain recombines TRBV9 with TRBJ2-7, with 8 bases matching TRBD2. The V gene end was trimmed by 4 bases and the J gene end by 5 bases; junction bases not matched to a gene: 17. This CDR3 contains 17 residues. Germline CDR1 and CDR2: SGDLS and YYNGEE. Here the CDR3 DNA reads TGTGCCAGCAGCCCTCGCCGGGGGGGGACTAGGGCCGACGAGCAGTACTTC. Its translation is CASSPRRGGTRADEQYF.

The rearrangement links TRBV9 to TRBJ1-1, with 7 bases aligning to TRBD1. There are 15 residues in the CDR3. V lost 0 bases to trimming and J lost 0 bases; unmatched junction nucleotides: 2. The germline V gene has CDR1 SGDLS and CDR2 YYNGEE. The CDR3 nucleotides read TGTGCCAGCAGCGTAGGTGGACAGGTGAACACTGAAGCTTTCTTT. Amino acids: CASSVGGQVNTEAFF.

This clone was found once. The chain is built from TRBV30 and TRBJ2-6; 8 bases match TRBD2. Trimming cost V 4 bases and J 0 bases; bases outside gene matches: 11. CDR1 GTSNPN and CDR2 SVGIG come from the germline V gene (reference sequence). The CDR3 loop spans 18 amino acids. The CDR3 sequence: CAWTRTGGVNSGANVLTF. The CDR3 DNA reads TGTGCCTGGACCCGAACGGGGGGGGTAAACTCTGGGGCCAACGTCCTGACTTTC.

CDR3 amino acids: CASSEAHQPQHF. The DNA for the CDR3 is TGCGCCAGCAGTGAAGCCCATCAGCCCCAGCATTTT. The chain is built from TRBV10-2 and TRBJ1-5, with unresolved D. Germline CDR1 WSHSY, CDR2 SAAADI. This CDR3 has 12 amino acids. V lost 3 bases, J lost 5 bases, and 5 bases lay in between.

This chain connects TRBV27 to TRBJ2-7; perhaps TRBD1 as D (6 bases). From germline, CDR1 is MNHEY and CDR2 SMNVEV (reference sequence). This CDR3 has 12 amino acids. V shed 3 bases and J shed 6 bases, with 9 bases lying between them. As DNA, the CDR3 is TGTGCCAGCAGTTTGATGGGGGCCGAGCAGTACTTC. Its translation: CASSLMGAEQYF.